The 31 T cell receptor beta chains listed next were all sequenced from one sample in a study of cytomegalovirus exposure and HLA in healthy donors. PCR used 60 Vbeta primers and 13 Jbeta primers. Only in-frame clones appear in the TCRdb table, and some are missing; sequencing was by immunoSEQ multiplex PCR. Of more than 150,000 clones listed, about 90% were seen once; the top ten hold 0.2% to 0.3%. Material for sequencing was PBMCs. These receptors all come from a girl under two years old in good health and CMV-seronegative.

J is TRBJ2-3 and V is TRBV19, with D possibly matching TRBD2 (5 bases). The CDR3 consists of 15 residues. Trimming left V 5 bases short and J 4 bases short, with 16 bases between. From germline, CDR1 is LNHDA and CDR2 SQIVND (reference sequence). The DNA for the CDR3 is TGTGCCAGTAGTCCCCGCCGGGGTTCCGCAGATACGCAGTATTTT. It yields the protein CASSPRRGSADTQYF. The variable domain in full, with the rest retrieved from reference TRBV19 and TRBJ2-3, is DGGITQSPKYLFRKEGQNVTLSCEQNLNHDAMYWYRQDPGQGLRLIYYSQIVNDFQKGDIAEGYSVSREKKESFPLTVTSAQKNPTAFYLCASSPRRGSADTQYFGPGTRLTVL.

The chain recombines TRBV4-1 with TRBJ1-5; D remains ambiguous. V was cut by 2 bases and J by 1 base, with 9 bases left in between. The CDR3 runs to 15 residues. Per the germline V gene, CDR1 is MGHRA and CDR2 is YSYEKL. This CDR3 reads CASSQHIQSNQPQHF. CDR3 DNA: TGCGCCAGCAGCCAACACATTCAGAGCAATCAGCCCCAGCATTTT.

The chain couples TRBV4-1 to TRBJ1-6, with D hard to call. The CDR3 totals 15 residues. Between the trimmed V and J ends, which lost 0 bases and 9 bases, there was a span of 12 bases. Germline CDR1 MGHRA, CDR2 YSYEKL. CDR3 DNA: TGCGCCAGCAGCCAAGAACCGGTCACGCGTTCACCCCTCCACTTT. It encodes CASSQEPVTRSPLHF.

V is TRBV7-2 and J is TRBJ2-3; the match to TRBD2 covers 11 bases. V was pared by 1 base and J by 4 bases, with 4 bases of the junction left unmatched. The CDR3 has 16 amino acids. Germline V lookup: CDR1 SGHTA, CDR2 FQGNSA. CDR3: CASSLVSGRAADTQYF. DNA of the CDR3: TGTGCCAGCAGCTTAGTTAGCGGGAGGGCCGCAGATACGCAGTATTTT.

V usage is TRBV5-4 and J usage is TRBJ2-7; D is perhaps TRBD2 (6 bases). The CDR3 length is 13 residues. V was clipped by 2 bases and J by 1 base, with 7 bases between them. CDR1 is SGHNT, CDR2 YYREEE, per germline (reference sequence). The CDR3: CASSFGTSYEQYF. DNA for the CDR3: TGTGCCAGCAGCTTTGGGACTTCCTACGAGCAGTACTTC. The entire variable domain, with the rest obtained from reference TRBV5-4 and TRBJ2-7, is as follows: ETGVTQSPTHLIKTRGQQVTLRCSSQSGHNTVSWYQQALGQGPQFIFQYYREEENGRGNFPPRFSGLQFPNYSSELNVNALELDDSALYLCASSFGTSYEQYFGPGTRLTVT.

J is TRBJ2-3 and V is TRBV19; D ambiguous. V gave up 3 bases and J gave up 0 bases, with 7 bases separating them. CDR3 length: 14 amino acids. Germline V gives CDR1 LNHDA, CDR2 SQIVND (reference sequence). CDR3 sequence reads: CASSMSISTDTQYF. The CDR3 DNA reads as TGTGCCAGTAGTATGTCCATCAGCACAGATACGCAGTATTTT.

This rearrangement joins TRBV27 to TRBJ2-1, with 10 bases that match TRBD2. This CDR3 contains 16 residues. The V segment lost 6 bases and the J segment 3 bases; nucleotides outside the gene matches: 8. The V gene's germline CDR1 is MNHEY and CDR2 SMNVEV (reference sequence). This CDR3 reads CASRGGLAGVYNEQFF. CDR3 nucleotide sequence: TGTGCCAGCAGAGGTGGGCTAGCGGGAGTCTACAATGAGCAGTTCTTC.

The chain employs TRBV6-5 and TRBJ1-1; 11 bases map to TRBD1. The CDR3 loop spans 15 amino acids. CDR1 and CDR2 from the germline V gene are MNHEY and SVGAGI. Trimming cost V 5 bases and J 3 bases; bases outside gene matches: 5. The CDR3 reads CASSRGQGAYTEAFF. CDR3 sequence (DNA): TGTGCCAGCAGTCGAGGACAGGGGGCCTACACTGAAGCTTTCTTT.

The CDR3 region is CASSYSKSSEFHEQFF. CDR3 bases: TGTGCCAGCAGTTACTCCAAGTCATCGGAGTTCCATGAGCAGTTCTTC. The rearrangement joins TRBV6-8 to TRBJ2-1; unclear D gene. Trimming pared 0 bases from V and 8 bases from J, leaving 17 bases between. Germline V gene lookup returns CDR1 MNHGY and CDR2 SAAAGT. The CDR3 loop spans 16 amino acids.

This chain uses TRBV5-4 with TRBJ2-3; 12 positions agree with TRBD2. This CDR3 is 16 amino acids long. The V segment lost 1 base and the J segment 5 bases; nucleotides outside the gene matches: 5. Germline V gene data show CDR1 as SGHNT and CDR2 as YYREEE (reference sequence). CDR3 bases: TGTGCCAGCAGCTTGTGGCTAGCGGGGGGGGGAGATACGCAGTATTTT. Translation gives CASSLWLAGGGDTQYF.

The V call is TRBV6-6, the J call TRBJ2-2; no firm D call. The V end lost 10 bases, the J end lost 4 bases, and 19 bases lay between the germline ends. In germline, CDR1 is MNHNY, CDR2 SVGAGI (reference sequence). There are 15 residues in the CDR3. This chain's CDR3 is CATSSARLSTGELFF. DNA of the CDR3: TGTGCCACCTCCTCGGCAAGACTTTCCACCGGGGAGCTGTTTTTT.

The chain has TRBV30 and TRBJ1-4; 7 nucleotides align to TRBD1. Germline lookup yields CDR1 GTSNPN and CDR2 SVGIG (reference sequence). This CDR3 spans 13 amino acids. Unmatched junction bases numbered 8, after V lost 8 bases and J lost 5 bases. DNA for the CDR3: TGTGCCCGCCAGGGACAGCCAAATGAAAAACTGTTTTTT. It translates to CARQGQPNEKLFF.

This chain uses TRBV13 with TRBJ2-3; 8 nucleotides align to TRBD2. V was pared by 3 bases and J by 1 base, with 12 bases of the junction left unmatched. Germline assignment: CDR1 PRHDT and CDR2 FYEKMQ (reference sequence). This CDR3 is built from 18 residues. The CDR3 protein is CASSLGSSGSLGTDTQYF. CDR3 in DNA: TGTGCCAGCAGCTTGGGATCGAGCGGGAGTTTGGGCACAGATACGCAGTATTTT.

The rearrangement links TRBV7-3 to TRBJ2-3; TRBD2 matches 10 bases. This CDR3 has 17 amino acids. J was trimmed by 5 bases and V by 2 bases; bases with no gene match: 10. Germline V CDR1 and CDR2: SGHTA, FQGTGA. The CDR3 DNA follows: TGTGCCAGCAGCTTAGGGGGTTTAGCGGGAGGCGGAGATACGCAGTATTTT. This codes for CASSLGGLAGGGDTQYF.

The J gene is TRBJ2-7, the V gene TRBV7-9; possibly TRBD1 for D (6 bases). CDR1 is SEHNR and CDR2 is FQNEAQ in the germline V gene (reference sequence). There are 13 residues in the CDR3. The germline V and J ends were trimmed by 7 bases and 0 bases, with 10 bases remaining between them. The CDR3 reads CASTNRDSYEQYF. The CDR3 DNA follows: TGTGCCAGCACCAACAGGGACTCCTACGAGCAGTACTTC.

This sequence joins TRBV29-1 and TRBJ2-5; 9 bases align to TRBD2. Trimming cost V 7 bases and J 1 base; bases outside gene matches: 7. The germline CDR1 and CDR2 sequences are SQVTM and ANQGSEA. The CDR3 length is 14 residues. CDR3 DNA: TGCAGCGGATTAGCGGGGGAGATCCAAGAGACCCAGTACTTC. Its translation: CSGLAGEIQETQYF.

The rearrangement uses TRBV7-6 and TRBJ2-1; D call uncertain. The CDR3 has 12 amino acids. Trimming shortened V by 4 bases and J by 5 bases, and 6 bases separated the two germline ends. The germline V gene encodes CDR1 SGHVS and CDR2 FNYEAQ. This CDR3 reads CASSSTNNEQFF. The CDR3 DNA sequence: TGTGCCAGCAGCTCCACTAACAATGAGCAGTTCTTC.

This sequence joins TRBV6-1 and TRBJ1-1; the match to TRBD1 covers 8 bases. V was pared by 6 bases and J by 6 bases, with 6 bases of the junction left unmatched. Germline V CDR1 and CDR2: MNHNS, SASEGT. There are 13 residues in the CDR3. CDR3 protein: CASSQGAGAEAFF. The DNA for the CDR3 is TGTGCCAGCAGCCAGGGGGCGGGCGCTGAAGCTTTCTTT.

The genes are TRBV19 and TRBJ1-2; D is unresolved. CDR3 length: 15 amino acids. Germline V gene sequence: CDR1 LNHDA, CDR2 SQIVND (reference sequence). Trimming shortened V by 1 base and J by 3 bases, and 12 bases separated the two germline ends. Here the CDR3 reads CASSIAPEVDYGYTF. The CDR3 DNA is TGTGCCAGTAGTATAGCCCCGGAGGTTGACTATGGCTACACCTTC. Full variable domain (remainder filled in from reference TRBV19 and TRBJ1-2): DGGITQSPKYLFRKEGQNVTLSCEQNLNHDAMYWYRQDPGQGLRLIYYSQIVNDFQKGDIAEGYSVSREKKESFPLTVTSAQKNPTAFYLCASSIAPEVDYGYTFGSGTRLTVV.

In nucleotides, the CDR3 is TGCGCCAGCAGCCGGGTATCCGGGACAGTAGCCGAGCAGTACTTC. It yields the protein CASSRVSGTVAEQYF. The genes are TRBV4-1 and TRBJ2-7; 7 nucleotides align to TRBD1. CDR3 size: 15 residues. Germline V lookup: CDR1 MGHRA, CDR2 YSYEKL. The trim removed 4 bases at V and 6 bases at J, leaving 12 bases unmatched.

The V call is TRBV10-3, the J call TRBJ1-5; 8 positions agree with TRBD1. CDR1 and CDR2 (germline): ENHRY, SYGVKD. The CDR3 consists of 15 residues. V was clipped by 2 bases and J by 6 bases; unmatched bases: 6. CDR3: CAISEADRGGQPQHF. CDR3 bases: TGTGCCATCAGTGAGGCAGACAGGGGCGGTCAGCCCCAGCATTTT.

This chain connects TRBV4-1 to TRBJ1-1, with 11 bases that match TRBD1. The CDR3 is made up of 16 amino acids. Per germline, CDR1 MGHRA and CDR2 YSYEKL. Trimming cost V 4 bases and J 4 bases; bases outside gene matches: 8. CDR3 DNA sequence: TGCGCCAGCAGCCGCGGGACAGGGGGGGAGGCCACTGAAGCTTTCTTT. Protein sequence: CASSRGTGGEATEAFF.

The chain couples TRBV4-1 to TRBJ2-4, with D unclear. The CDR3 has 18 amino acids. Germline CDR1 and CDR2: MGHRA and YSYEKL. V shed 1 base and J shed 3 bases, with 19 bases lying between them. The CDR3 protein is CASSQGMSRGANKNIQYF. The CDR3 DNA reads TGCGCCAGCAGCCAAGGTATGTCCCGCGGAGCCAACAAAAACATTCAGTACTTC.

The chain joins TRBV7-9 to TRBJ1-1; no reliable D call. The CDR3 spans 15 residues. The V gene's germline CDR1 is SEHNR and CDR2 FQNEAQ (reference sequence). V lost 5 bases, J lost 3 bases, and 16 bases lay in between. CDR3 sequence (DNA): TGTGCCAGCAGCGCAAGGCGGGGATCGGACACTGAAGCTTTCTTT. It encodes CASSARRGSDTEAFF.

This clone has a handful of counts. The V gene is TRBV29-1, the J gene TRBJ2-5; TRBD1 matches 8 bases. The J call is doubtful: the DNA matches TRBJ2-7 better. This CDR3 spans 13 amino acids. Germline CDR1 SQVTM, CDR2 ANQGSEA. The CDR3 coding sequence is TGCAGCGTTGAACTAGGACAGGGCTACGAGCAGTACTTC. This codes for CSVELGQGYEQYF.

The chain uses TRBV12-5 and TRBJ1-1; TRBD1 aligns across 8 bases. J gave up 5 bases and V 5 bases, and 10 bases lay outside the gene matches. CDR1 and CDR2 (germline): LGHNT, FRNRAP. This CDR3 region has 15 residues. The CDR3 DNA follows: TGTGCTAGTGGTCAGAAGACAGGGGTGGGGACTGAAGCTTTCTTT. Protein product: CASGQKTGVGTEAFF.

The chain recombines TRBV6-1 with TRBJ2-5; no definite D call. This CDR3 spans 12 amino acids. V gave up 6 bases and J gave up 5 bases, with 10 bases separating them. CDR1 and CDR2 (germline): MNHNS, SASEGT. CDR3 sequence (DNA): TGTGCCAGCAGCGGAGCAACGGAGACCCAGTACTTC. Protein: CASSGATETQYF.

This sequence joins TRBV10-2 and TRBJ2-5; the match to TRBD2 covers 8 bases. The J call may be in error: the DNA end matches TRBJ2-7 better. The CDR3 has 14 amino acids. Germline-derived CDR1 and CDR2 are WSHSY and SAAADI. The CDR3 loop is CASSESGLEFEQYF. CDR3 nucleotide sequence: TGCGCCAGCAGTGAGTCGGGACTAGAATTCGAGCAGTACTTC.

Turning to this clone: The junction differs from germline at one of its ends, possibly a read error. V and J are TRBV7-2 and TRBJ1-5; 12 bases are shared with TRBD1. The CDR3 spans 18 residues. Germline V gene lookup returns CDR1 SGHTA and CDR2 FQGNSA. CDR3 protein: CASSQGTGGISFNQPQHF. The CDR3 DNA reads TGTGCCAGCAGCCAAGGGACAGGGGGCATTAGTTTCAATCAACCCCAGCATTTT.

The chain is built from TRBV19 and TRBJ2-2, with D perhaps matching TRBD2 (6 bases). The CDR3 extends over 14 amino acids. The germline gives CDR1 LNHDA, CDR2 SQIVND (reference sequence). V shed 10 bases and J shed 7 bases, with 19 bases lying between them. CDR3 DNA: TGTGCCATCCGGGAGAGGGACTTCGTCGGGGAGCTGTTTTTT. It encodes CAIRERDFVGELFF. The entire variable domain, with the rest obtained from reference TRBV19 and TRBJ2-2, is as follows: DGGITQSPKYLFRKEGQNVTLSCEQNLNHDAMYWYRQDPGQGLRLIYYSQIVNDFQKGDIAEGYSVSREKKESFPLTVTSAQKNPTAFYLCAIRERDFVGELFFGEGSRLTVL.

The rearrangement links TRBV5-1 to TRBJ2-1; 8 bases align to TRBD1. Per germline, CDR1 SGHRS and CDR2 YFSETQ. V lost 3 bases to trimming and J lost 2 bases; unmatched junction nucleotides: 4. There are 15 residues in the CDR3. The CDR3: CASSSHRGTYNEQFF. CDR3 DNA sequence: TGCGCCAGCAGCTCCCACAGGGGGACCTACAATGAGCAGTTCTTC.